This is a list of T cell receptor beta chains from one sample in a study of blood T cell repertoires in COVID-19. The data were produced by immunoSEQ multiplex PCR, yet TCRdb's version contains in-frame clones alone and is incomplete. The profile covers 250,000 to 350,000 clones, with about 90% appearing a single time and 11% taken by the ten largest. The sample comprised peripheral blood. These receptors were taken from a woman aged 25 to 39 with COVID-19, enrolled during active disease. Both conserved end residues are part of each CDR3. The D gene is left open where the match is weak. Not every row has a clone size; where given, it reads once, few, many or a size class.

J	size	V	D	CDR3	DNA
TRBJ2-7	-	TRBV30	TRBD1	CAWSVLDRGWQYF	TGTGCCTGGAGTGTACTGGACAGGGGATGGCAGTACTTC
TRBJ2-7	-	TRBV6-2/TRBV6-3	-	CASSYGPAEAYEQYF	TGTGCCAGCAGTTATGGGCCGGCAGAAGCCTACGAGCAGTACTTC
TRBJ2-7	-	TRBV2	-	CASVLRQSPPYEQYF	TGTGCCAGCGTTCTAAGACAGTCTCCTCCCTACGAGCAGTACTTC
TRBJ1-3	-	TRBV2	-	CASSGSSGNTIYF	TGTGCCAGCAGTGGCAGCTCTGGAAACACCATATATTTT
TRBJ1-2	-	TRBV7-9	TRBD1	CASSLGQGPYGYTF	TGTGCCAGCAGCTTAGGACAGGGGCCCTATGGCTACACCTTC
TRBJ2-5	-	TRBV7-9	-	CASSLTREETQYF	TGTGCCAGCAGCTTGACTAGGGAAGAGACCCAGTACTTC
TRBJ2-3	-	TRBV9	-	CASSVGLSIYTDTQYF	TGTGCCAGCAGCGTAGGACTCTCAATCTACACAGATACGCAGTATTTT
TRBJ1-1	-	TRBV24-1	TRBD1	CATRGKTGVNTEAFF	TGTGCCACCAGGGGAAAAACAGGGGTTAACACTGAAGCTTTCTTT
TRBJ2-3	once	TRBV30	-	CAWSEGLDTQYF	TGTGCCTGGAGTGAGGGACTGGATACGCAGTATTTT
TRBJ2-7	-	TRBV20-1	TRBD2	CSASSGTYEQYF	TGCAGTGCTAGTAGCGGGACCTACGAGCAGTACTTC
TRBJ2-7	-	TRBV5-4	TRBD1	CASSLAAGGSYEQYF	TGTGCCAGCAGCTTGGCGGCAGGGGGATCGTACGAGCAGTACTTC
TRBJ2-2	once	TRBV12-5	-	CASGLGQHTGELFF	TGTGCTAGTGGTTTGGGACAGCACACCGGGGAGCTGTTTTTT
TRBJ2-1	-	TRBV19	TRBD2	CATTPSGSGHNEQFF	TGTGCCACGACGCCTAGCGGGAGTGGGCACAATGAGCAGTTCTTC
TRBJ2-7	-	TRBV6-1	-	CASSERHGGPRSYEQYF	TGTGCCAGCAGTGAACGCCACGGGGGGCCCCGCTCCTACGAGCAGTACTTC
TRBJ2-1	-	TRBV4-2	TRBD2	CASSQEGLAWGNEQFF	TGTGCCAGCAGCCAAGAAGGACTAGCATGGGGCAATGAGCAGTTCTTC
TRBJ2-3	-	TRBV19	TRBD2	CASRPPIAGGSTDTQYF	TGTGCCAGTAGGCCGCCCATAGCGGGAGGGAGCACAGATACGCAGTATTTT
TRBJ2-2	-	TRBV11-2	-	CASSLASNTGELFF	TGTGCCAGCAGCTTAGCGTCCAACACCGGGGAGCTGTTTTTT
TRBJ1-1	-	TRBV19	TRBD1	CASSQGTGGRTEAFF	TGTGCCAGTAGTCAAGGGACAGGGGGCAGGACTGAAGCTTTCTTT
TRBJ2-1	-	TRBV7-9	-	CASSLSGFNEQFF	TGTGCCAGCAGCTTATCGGGTTTCAATGAGCAGTTCTTC
TRBJ2-3	-	TRBV24-1	-	CATSDPLTSFTPDTQYF	TGTGCCACCAGTGATCCCCTGACTAGTTTCACACCGGATACGCAGTATTTT
TRBJ2-1	-	TRBV27	-	CASSLGAFSYNEQFF	TGTGCCAGCAGTTTGGGCGCGTTCTCCTACAATGAGCAGTTCTTC
TRBJ2-4	-	TRBV30	-	CAWSTSRILNIQYF	TGTGCCTGGAGTACTAGCCGGATCCTAAACATTCAGTACTTC
TRBJ2-1	-	TRBV19	-	CASSGGLAGWAGGYNEQFF	TGTGCCAGTAGTGGGGGACTCGCGGGTTGGGCTGGGGGCTACAATGAGCAGTTCTTC
TRBJ1-2	once	TRBV19	TRBD1	CASTTDRADYGYTF	TGTGCCAGTACCACGGACAGGGCCGACTATGGCTACACCTTC
TRBJ2-7	-	TRBV10-3	TRBD2	CAISGGTSFYEQYF	TGTGCCATCAGTGGCGGGACTAGCTTCTACGAGCAGTACTTC
TRBJ2-1	-	TRBV4-3	TRBD2	CASSQEPSGSGQFF	TGCGCCAGCAGCCAAGAGCCCAGCGGGAGCGGGCAGTTCTTC
TRBJ1-1	few	TRBV12-3/TRBV12-4	-	CASRADRNTEAFF	TGTGCCAGCAGGGCTGACAGGAACACTGAAGCTTTCTTT
TRBJ1-4	-	TRBV5-1	-	CASSPVVQANEKLFF	TGCGCCAGCAGCCCGGTGGTGCAGGCTAATGAAAAACTGTTTTTT
TRBJ1-6	-	TRBV2	-	CANRPSEANSPLHF	TGTGCCAACAGACCGTCTGAAGCTAATTCACCCCTCCACTTT
TRBJ2-7	-	TRBV28	-	CASSSSIHEQYF	TGTGCCAGCAGTTCTAGTATCCACGAGCAGTACTTC
TRBJ2-1	-	TRBV7-2	TRBD2	CASSLRGANEQFF	TGTGCCAGCAGCTTGCGGGGGGCCAATGAGCAGTTCTTC
TRBJ1-4	-	TRBV6-1	-	CASSDPGANEKLFF	TGTGCCAGCAGTGACCCGGGAGCTAATGAAAAACTGTTTTTT
TRBJ2-1	-	TRBV24-1	-	CATMGSGNNEQFF	TGTGCCACCATGGGCTCAGGTAACAATGAGCAGTTCTTC
TRBJ2-7	-	TRBV9	TRBD1	CASSVAVIGQGSYEQYF	TGTGCCAGCAGCGTAGCCGTGATCGGACAGGGCTCCTACGAGCAGTACTTC
TRBJ1-1	-	TRBV25-1	-	CASAGVSGTEAFF	TGTGCCAGCGCCGGGGTGTCGGGCACTGAAGCTTTCTTT
TRBJ2-2	few	TRBV5-4	-	CASSRFQGGTGELFF	TGTGCCAGCAGCCGATTCCAGGGGGGAACCGGGGAGCTGTTTTTT
TRBJ2-5	-	TRBV19	TRBD2	CASSKGGGLAGVETQYF	TGTGCCAGTAGCAAAGGAGGGGGACTAGCGGGAGTGGAGACCCAGTACTTC
TRBJ1-5	-	TRBV28	TRBD1	CASSLYGTGGGQPQHF	TGTGCCAGCAGTTTATACGGGACAGGGGGCGGTCAGCCCCAGCATTTT
TRBJ2-1	-	TRBV2	-	CASSELASSYNEQFF	TGTGCCAGCAGTGAACTAGCGTCCTCCTACAATGAGCAGTTCTTC
TRBJ1-3	-	TRBV30	-	CAWKGSSSGNTIYF	TGTGCCTGGAAGGGGTCGAGCTCTGGAAACACCATATATTTT
TRBJ1-2	-	TRBV6-5	TRBD1	CASRRQGGYGYTF	TGTGCCAGCAGACGACAGGGAGGCTATGGCTACACCTTC